This TCR beta chain came from a study of cytomegalovirus exposure and HLA in healthy donors. PCR was performed using 60 Vbeta and 13 Jbeta primers. Sequenced by immunoSEQ multiplex PCR; TCRdb stores in-frame clones only, minus some. The data show 130,000 to 150,000 clones, 80% to 90% seen once. General study points: Some V segments, including TRBV6-2 and TRBV6-3, were excluded as indistinguishable. In an earlier analysis, productive rearrangement rates for most beta V segments clustered near 87% or 30%. TCR beta sequences reportedly predicted the HLA-A and HLA-B alleles of most subjects accurately.

About this clone: Its target is unknown.

The CDR3 totals 15 residues. Trimming cost V 3 bases and J 12 bases; bases outside gene matches: 16. Germline loops: CDR1 MNHNS, CDR2 SASEGT. The sequence derives from a woman between 40 and 50 years old in good health and CMV-seropositive. The chain is built from TRBV6-1 and TRBJ1-1; 7 bases map to TRBD1. Source material: PBMCs. The CDR3 protein is CASSDRIGGTVSPFF. The CDR3 region has the DNA TGTGCCAGCAGTGATAGGATTGGGGGGACAGTTTCACCTTTCTTT.